The clone carrying this TCR beta chain was picked up one time. Distinct nucleotide sequences in the sample also encode this CDR3. The entry originates in a study of OX40 agonist ivuxolimab in advanced cancers. Trimming cost V 2 bases and J 7 bases; bases outside gene matches: 2. Per germline, CDR1 SGHRS and CDR2 YFSETQ. The CDR3 covers 14 residues. Method: immunoSEQ multiplex PCR; TCRdb's copy keeps in-frame clones and lacks some. Counted here are about 75,000 clones, around 90% occurring once; the ten biggest clones make up 0.37%. This receptor was obtained from an adult with an advanced solid tumor such as melanoma, head and neck, liver or kidney cancer. The rearrangement uses TRBV5-1 and TRBJ1-4; 10 nucleotides align to TRBD1. The sample in question was CD4+ or CD8+ T cells sorted from blood, obtained in a trial of the OX40 agonist ivuxolimab. CDR3 loop: CASSFGQGGEKLFF. The CDR3 DNA follows: TGCGCCAGCAGCTTTGGACAGGGGGGTGAAAAACTGTTTTTT.